These 10 T cell receptor beta chains originate from one sample sequenced in a study of cytomegalovirus exposure and HLA in healthy donors. PCR used 60 Vbeta primers and 13 Jbeta primers. The method was immunoSEQ multiplex PCR; TCRdb's version includes in-frame clones alone and lacks a portion of them. The sample has 250,000 to 350,000 clones, 80% to 90% seen once. The sequenced sample consisted of PBMCs. These receptors all come from a middle-aged man in good health and CMV-seropositive.

CDR3 bases: TGTGCCAGCAGCTTACTGCCCGGGACTATCTACGAGCAGTACTTC. Protein product: CASSLLPGTIYEQYF. V is TRBV7-3 and J is TRBJ2-7; 7 bases are a match to TRBD2. V gave up 2 bases and J gave up 3 bases; unmatched junction bases: 7. The CDR3 is made up of 15 amino acids. The germline gives CDR1 SGHTA, CDR2 FQGTGA.

The CDR3 loop is CASSQGQRGDNEQFF. The CDR3, as DNA: TGCGCCAGCAGCCAAGGCCAGCGGGGAGACAATGAGCAGTTCTTC. This chain uses TRBV4-1 with TRBJ2-1, with 7 bases lining up with TRBD2. CDR3 size: 15 residues. Unmatched junction bases numbered 5, after V lost 1 base and J lost 5 bases. Germline V gene sequence: CDR1 MGHRA, CDR2 YSYEKL.

The chain uses TRBV27 and TRBJ2-7; the match to TRBD2 covers 7 bases. This CDR3 spans 15 amino acids. Germline V CDR1 and CDR2: MNHEY, SMNVEV (reference sequence). V dropped 6 bases and J dropped 1; count of bases not matched to a gene: 9. The DNA for the CDR3 is TGTGCCAGCAGAAAAATAGTGGGAGGGTCCTACGAGCAGTACTTC. It yields the protein CASRKIVGGSYEQYF.

J is TRBJ2-2 and V is TRBV7-6, with D maybe TRBD2 (6 bases). The CDR3 runs to 14 residues. The V and J ends lost 4 bases and 1 base respectively, with 7 bases between them. Germline V gene sequence: CDR1 SGHVS, CDR2 FNYEAQ. The CDR3 DNA sequence: TGTGCCAGCAGCTGGGGACTGAACACCGGGGAGCTGTTTTTT. Its translation: CASSWGLNTGELFF.

The V gene is TRBV6-5, the J gene TRBJ2-1; D possibly corresponds to TRBD1 (6 bases). The CDR3 is 14 residues long. CDR1 is MNHEY and CDR2 is SVGAGI in the germline V gene. V dropped 9 bases and J dropped 4 bases, with 16 bases sitting between them. The CDR3 loop reads CASQYRAQYNEQFF. The CDR3, as DNA: TGTGCCAGTCAGTACAGGGCGCAGTACAATGAGCAGTTCTTC.

This clone turned up a few times. The rearrangement joins TRBV19 to TRBJ1-1; 7 bases agree with TRBD1. Germline values: CDR1 LNHDA, CDR2 SQIVND (reference sequence). Trimming cost V 4 bases and J 7 bases; bases outside gene matches: 6. The CDR3 extends over 13 amino acids. Here the CDR3 reads CASSTTGLGEAFF. DNA for the CDR3: TGTGCCAGTAGTACGACAGGGTTGGGTGAAGCTTTCTTT.

This chain links TRBV2 with TRBJ1-6; 9 positions match TRBD1. The CDR3 extends over 15 amino acids. The V gene's germline CDR1 is SNHLY and CDR2 FYNNEI. V was pared by 4 bases and J by 7 bases, with 5 bases of the junction left unmatched. As DNA, the CDR3 is TGTGCCAGCAGTGTGGTTGGGACAGGGAATTCACCCCTCCACTTT. This gives the protein CASSVVGTGNSPLHF. The full variable domain, in which reference TRBV2 and TRBJ1-6 provide the parts outside the CDR3, is EPEVTQTPSHQVTQMGQEVILRCVPISNHLYFYWYRQILGQKVEFLVSFYNNEISEKSEIFDDQFSVERPDGSNFTLKIRSTKLEDSAMYFCASSVVGTGNSPLHFGNGTRLTVT.

The chain has TRBV12-5 and TRBJ1-1; possibly TRBD1 for D (6 bases). The germline CDR1 and CDR2 sequences are LGHNT and FRNRAP. The V end lost 1 base, the J end lost 1 base, and 10 bases lay between the germline ends. The CDR3 covers 15 residues. The CDR3 DNA is TGTGCTAGTGGTTTGGCTACAGGGCCGAACACTGAAGCTTTCTTT. This codes for CASGLATGPNTEAFF.

The V call is TRBV7-9, the J call TRBJ2-1, with D unclear. Trimming took 0 bases from V and 0 from J, leaving 6 bases between them. The germline CDR1 and CDR2 sequences are SEHNR and FQNEAQ (reference sequence). The CDR3 loop spans 15 amino acids. CDR3 bases: TGTGCCAGCAGCTTAGCGTACTTCTCCTACAATGAGCAGTTCTTC. It translates to CASSLAYFSYNEQFF.

This chain uses TRBV2 with TRBJ2-1; TRBD2 matches 11 bases. Germline V lookup: CDR1 SNHLY, CDR2 FYNNEI. The trim removed 4 bases at V and 0 bases at J, leaving 17 bases unmatched. The CDR3 extends over 21 amino acids. CDR3: CASSAPSSGRTSQSSYNEQFF. CDR3 coding DNA: TGTGCCAGCAGTGCCCCCTCTAGCGGGAGGACCAGTCAGAGCTCCTACAATGAGCAGTTCTTC.